These 21 T cell receptor beta chains were sequenced from one sample in a study of response to subunit inactivated influenza vaccine. Via MiXCR, TCRdb re-called the RT-PCR reads, giving one row per CDR3 protein. Here the sample spans 750,000 to 850,000 distinct CDR3 sequences, less than 20% being singletons. Source: PBMCs from blood, taken around 5 days after vaccination. The receptors derive from a man between 50 and 59 years old who received an inactivated influenza vaccine.

The J gene is TRBJ2-6, the V gene TRBV12-3 or TRBV12-4; tentatively, D is TRBD1 (5 bases). The CDR3 has 20 amino acids. V was shortened by 2 bases and J by 0 bases, with 20 bases between the two germline ends. The CDR3, as DNA: TGTGCCAGCAGTTTAAGCCTAGTTTGGACACAACCCTCTGGGGCCAACGTCCTGACTTTC. Translation gives CASSLSLVWTQPSGANVLTF.

This clonotype was seen repeatedly, ten times or more. J is TRBJ1-3 and V is TRBV12-3 or TRBV12-4; D gene unclear. CDR3 length: 14 amino acids. Trimming took 2 bases from V and 3 from J, leaving 8 bases between them. The CDR3 DNA follows: TGTGCCAGCAGTTTATCGGGGATTGGAAACACCATATATTTT. It codes for CASSLSGIGNTIYF.

This clonotype was found a few times. The J gene is TRBJ2-2, the V gene TRBV2; D unresolved. This CDR3 is 15 amino acids long. Germline CDR1 reads SNHLY; CDR2 reads FYNNEI. Trimming pared 3 bases from V and 4 bases from J, leaving 12 bases between. In DNA form, the CDR3 reads TGTGCCAGCAGTGAGGAAAGGGCTGGCACCGGGGAGCTGTTTTTT. Its protein product is CASSEERAGTGELFF.

The chain employs TRBV12-3 or TRBV12-4 and TRBJ2-7; 9 nucleotides align to TRBD1. The trim removed 5 bases at V and 7 bases at J, leaving 6 bases unmatched. The length of the CDR3 is 13 residues. The CDR3 loop reads CASSPWTGDEQYF. The CDR3 coding sequence is TGTGCCAGCAGTCCGTGGACAGGGGATGAGCAGTACTTC.

The chain links TRBV7-2 to TRBJ1-1, with D uncertain. The CDR3 consists of 14 residues. Trimming cost V 2 bases and J 5 bases, with 12 bases left between them. Germline CDR1 is SGHTA and CDR2 is FQGNSA. CDR3 residues: CASSLLEGLTEAFF. CDR3 bases: TGTGCCAGCAGCTTACTCGAGGGCTTGACTGAAGCTTTCTTT.

The V call is TRBV7-9, the J call TRBJ1-4; 9 bases line up with TRBD1. Germline V gene sequence: CDR1 SEHNR, CDR2 FQNEAQ (reference sequence). Trimming at V came to 3 bases and at J to 5 bases, leaving 4 bases not matched to a gene. This CDR3 has 15 residues. The CDR3 DNA sequence: TGTGCCAGCAGCTTCCTGACAGGGGGGAATGAAAAACTGTTTTTT. Translating it yields CASSFLTGGNEKLFF.

This clonotype was counted only a few times. The chain joins TRBV12-3 or TRBV12-4 to TRBJ2-3; D call uncertain. This CDR3 has 13 amino acids. V was pared by 6 bases and J by 6 bases, with 13 bases between. The CDR3 DNA reads TGTGCCAGCAGCCCCAACTTTGGTGATACGCAGTATTTT. The encoded protein is CASSPNFGDTQYF.

The sample holds a few counts of this clonotype. The chain links TRBV18 to TRBJ2-7; D unclear. With 0 bases removed from V and 2 bases from J, the gap between germline ends came to 8 bases. CDR1 and CDR2 (germline): KGHSH, LQKENI. The CDR3 sequence is 14 residues long. In nucleotides, the CDR3 is TGTGCCAGCTCACCACCGGGCAACGCCTACGAGCAGTACTTC. This sequence encodes CASSPPGNAYEQYF.

The chain links TRBV5-1 to TRBJ2-3; D remains unclear. CDR1 SGHRS and CDR2 YFSETQ come from the germline V gene. CDR3 length: 14 residues. Between the trimmed V and J ends, which lost 2 bases and 2 bases, there was a span of 9 bases. The CDR3 region is CASSFESNTDTQYF. CDR3 sequence (DNA): TGCGCCAGCAGCTTTGAGTCGAACACAGATACGCAGTATTTT.

The DNA of the CDR3 is TGCAGTGCTAGTTCGGGGAATATGAACACTGAAGCTTTCTTT. It is translated as CSASSGNMNTEAFF. J is TRBJ1-1 and V is TRBV20-1; D is ambiguous. From germline, CDR1 is DFQATT and CDR2 SNEGSKA (reference sequence). Trimming pared 3 bases from V and 0 bases from J, leaving 11 bases between. The CDR3 runs to 14 residues.

Worth noting for this clonotype: One end of the junction does not line up with germline, which may come from a read error. This chain joins TRBV5-1 and TRBJ1-3; 12 bases map to TRBD1. There are 14 residues in the CDR3. Germline CDR1 reads SGHRS; CDR2 reads YFSETQ. CDR3 nucleotide sequence: TGCGCCAGCAGCCCCCGCCCGGGACAGGGGGCAGAGGATTTT. It yields the protein CASSPRPGQGAEDF.

The genes are TRBV15 and TRBJ1-5; D is perhaps TRBD1 (5 bases). Germline V gives CDR1 LNHNV, CDR2 YYDKDF (reference sequence). The CDR3 has 14 amino acids. Trimming pared 4 bases from V and 0 bases from J, leaving 7 bases between. The CDR3: CATSTGHSNQPQHF. The CDR3, as DNA: TGTGCCACCAGCACCGGACATAGCAATCAGCCCCAGCATTTT.

V and J are TRBV6-5 and TRBJ2-7, with D possibly matching TRBD1 (6 bases). The CDR3 has 16 residues. The V and J ends lost 2 bases and 2 bases respectively, with 16 bases between them. Germline V lookup: CDR1 MNHEY, CDR2 SVGAGI. For the CDR3, the DNA is TGTGCCAGCAGTTACCCGACAGGTCGCAATACCTACGAGCAGTACTTC. This gives the protein CASSYPTGRNTYEQYF.

This clonotype occurred a few times. The chain recombines TRBV4-2 with TRBJ2-3; D is possibly TRBD1 (6 bases). CDR1 and CDR2 from the germline V gene are LGHNA and YNFKEQ. This CDR3 is built from 19 residues. Trimming shortened V by 3 bases and J by 1 base, and 23 bases separated the two germline ends. The CDR3 is CASSQATGVLMWGTDTQYF. The CDR3 coding sequence is TGTGCCAGCAGCCAGGCGACAGGTGTCTTAATGTGGGGCACAGATACGCAGTATTTT.

V usage is TRBV7-2 and J usage is TRBJ2-7; 7 nucleotides agree with TRBD2. V lost 5 bases and J lost 3; bases outside the gene matches: 7. The CDR3 consists of 14 residues. Germline V gives CDR1 SGHTA, CDR2 FQGNSA. DNA for the CDR3: TGTGCCAGCAGCCCAGCGGGATTCGACTACGAGCAGTACTTC. It specifies CASSPAGFDYEQYF.

This chain uses TRBV20-1 with TRBJ2-7; D call uncertain. V shed 5 bases and J shed 0 bases, with 11 bases lying between them. This CDR3 contains 13 residues. In germline, CDR1 is DFQATT, CDR2 SNEGSKA (reference sequence). The CDR3 nucleotides are TGCAGTGCTCGTACATCGAGCTCCTACGAGCAGTACTTC. It codes for CSARTSSSYEQYF.

This clonotype came up a few times. V and J are TRBV5-1 and TRBJ2-7; unclear D gene. Germline V CDR1 and CDR2: SGHRS, YFSETQ. Trimming took off 0 bases at V and 4 bases at J, with 11 bases between the two ends. The CDR3 has 14 amino acids. In DNA form, the CDR3 reads TGCGCCAGCAGCTTGGGCCGGGCCCTTTACGAGCAGTACTTC. It yields the protein CASSLGRALYEQYF.

This clonotype has at least ten counts. The rearrangement uses TRBV6-5 and TRBJ2-1, with D possibly TRBD2 on 6 matching bases. There are 12 residues in the CDR3. Germline values: CDR1 MNHEY, CDR2 SVGAGI. Trimming removed 6 bases at V and 6 bases at J, with 9 bases between. CDR3 DNA sequence: TGTGCCAGCAGCTACGGGGGCAATGAGCAGTTCTTC. This codes for CASSYGGNEQFF.

This chain joins TRBV20-1 and TRBJ2-6; D is perhaps TRBD2 (7 bases). This CDR3 comprises 16 residues. Germline assignment: CDR1 DFQATT and CDR2 SNEGSKA (reference sequence). The V and J ends lost 6 bases and 2 bases respectively, with 17 bases between them. Written as DNA, the CDR3 is TGCAGTGCCCCAAGGGGGGGGGCCCCTGGGGCCAACGTCCTGACTTTC. It specifies CSAPRGGAPGANVLTF.

The genes are TRBV28 and TRBJ2-3, with TRBD2 identical over 11 bases. Germline V CDR1 and CDR2: MDHEN, SYDVKM. J gave up 0 bases and V 5 bases, and 16 bases lay outside the gene matches. CDR3 size: 20 residues. CDR3 bases: TGTGCCAGCAGTCCCGGATTACGGGTTGGGACTAGCGGTAGCACAGATACGCAGTATTTT. It codes for CASSPGLRVGTSGSTDTQYF.

The rearrangement links TRBV19 to TRBJ2-4; D may be TRBD2 (6 bases). V was trimmed by 2 bases and J by 4 bases, leaving 12 bases between them. Looked up from germline, CDR1 is LNHDA and CDR2 is SQIVND (reference sequence). CDR3 length: 15 amino acids. CDR3 in amino acids: CASSITGSGKNIQYF. In DNA form, the CDR3 reads TGTGCCAGTAGTATAACCGGGAGTGGGAAAAACATTCAGTACTTC.